The source of this T cell receptor beta chain is a study of identical twins. This clonotype showed up just a few times. A single record per CDR3 protein comes from TCRdb applying MiXCR to the 5' RACE reads. The sample lists about 890,000 distinct CDR3 sequences, around an eighth occurring once. Trimming removed 5 bases from V and 5 bases from J; junction bases left unmatched: 20. CDR1 is SQVTM and CDR2 is ANQGSEA in the germline V gene. This CDR3 has 18 residues. This sample was also put to use in a study of yellow fever vaccine responses in identical twins.

The sample taken for sequencing was PBMCs. The chain couples TRBV29-1 to TRBJ1-1, with 10 bases aligning to TRBD1. The clonotype originates from a young woman in good health. The CDR3 sequence: CSVLRQGAPPKIGTEAFF. In nucleotides, the CDR3 is TGCAGCGTTCTTCGACAGGGGGCTCCCCCGAAAATAGGGACTGAAGCTTTCTTT.